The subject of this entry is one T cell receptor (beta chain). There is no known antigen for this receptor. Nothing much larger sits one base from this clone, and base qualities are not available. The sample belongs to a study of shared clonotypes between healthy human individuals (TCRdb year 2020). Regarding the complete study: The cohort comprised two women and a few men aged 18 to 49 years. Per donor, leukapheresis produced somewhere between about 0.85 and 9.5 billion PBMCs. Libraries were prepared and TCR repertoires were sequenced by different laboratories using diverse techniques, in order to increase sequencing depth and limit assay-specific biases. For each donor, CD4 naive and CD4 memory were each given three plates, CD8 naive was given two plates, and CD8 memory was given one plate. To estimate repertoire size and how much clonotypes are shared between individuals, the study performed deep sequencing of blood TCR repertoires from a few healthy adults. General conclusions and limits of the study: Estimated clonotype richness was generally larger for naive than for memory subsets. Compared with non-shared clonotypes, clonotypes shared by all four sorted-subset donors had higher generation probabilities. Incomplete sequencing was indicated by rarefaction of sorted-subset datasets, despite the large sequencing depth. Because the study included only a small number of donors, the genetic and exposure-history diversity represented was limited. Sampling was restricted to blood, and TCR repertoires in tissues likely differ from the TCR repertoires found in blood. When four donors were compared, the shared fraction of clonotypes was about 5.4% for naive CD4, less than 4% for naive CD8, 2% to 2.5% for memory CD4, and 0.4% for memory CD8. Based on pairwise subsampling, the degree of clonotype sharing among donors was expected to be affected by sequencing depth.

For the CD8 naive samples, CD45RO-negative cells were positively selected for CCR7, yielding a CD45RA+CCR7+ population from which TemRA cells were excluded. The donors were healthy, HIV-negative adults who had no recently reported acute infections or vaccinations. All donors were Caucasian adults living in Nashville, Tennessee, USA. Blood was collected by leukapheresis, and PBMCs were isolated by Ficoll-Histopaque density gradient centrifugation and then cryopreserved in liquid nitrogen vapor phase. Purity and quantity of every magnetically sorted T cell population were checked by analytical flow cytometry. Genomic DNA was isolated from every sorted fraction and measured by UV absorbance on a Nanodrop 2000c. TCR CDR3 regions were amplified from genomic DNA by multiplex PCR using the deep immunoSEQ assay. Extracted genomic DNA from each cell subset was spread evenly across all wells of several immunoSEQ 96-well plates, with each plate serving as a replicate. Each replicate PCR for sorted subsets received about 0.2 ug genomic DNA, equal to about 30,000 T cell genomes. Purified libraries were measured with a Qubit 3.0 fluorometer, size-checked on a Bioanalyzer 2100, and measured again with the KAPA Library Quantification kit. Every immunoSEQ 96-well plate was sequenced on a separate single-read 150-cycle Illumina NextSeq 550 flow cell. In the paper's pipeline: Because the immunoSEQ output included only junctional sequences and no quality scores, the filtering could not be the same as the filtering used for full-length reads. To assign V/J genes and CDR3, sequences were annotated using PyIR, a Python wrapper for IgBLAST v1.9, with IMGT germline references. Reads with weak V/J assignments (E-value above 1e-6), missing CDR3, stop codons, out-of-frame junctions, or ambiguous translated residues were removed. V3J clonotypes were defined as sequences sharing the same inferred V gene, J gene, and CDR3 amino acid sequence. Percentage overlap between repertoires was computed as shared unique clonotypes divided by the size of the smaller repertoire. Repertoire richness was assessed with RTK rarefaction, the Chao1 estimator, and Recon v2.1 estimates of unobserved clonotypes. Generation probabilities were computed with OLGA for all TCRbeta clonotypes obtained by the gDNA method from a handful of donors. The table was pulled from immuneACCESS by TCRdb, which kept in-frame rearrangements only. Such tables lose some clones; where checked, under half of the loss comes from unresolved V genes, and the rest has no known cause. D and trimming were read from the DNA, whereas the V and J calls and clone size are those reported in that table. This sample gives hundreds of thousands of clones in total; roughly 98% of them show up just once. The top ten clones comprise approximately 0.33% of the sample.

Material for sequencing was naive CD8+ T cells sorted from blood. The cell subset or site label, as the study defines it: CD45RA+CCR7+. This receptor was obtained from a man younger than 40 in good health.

The nucleotide sequence is TGTGCCAGTAGTATAGAAGGCAGGGGAGGGAGACAGCCCCAGCATTTT. It translates as CASSIEGRGGRQPQHF. The V and J genes are TRBV19 and TRBJ1-5, with a tentative D gene TRBD1 over 6 matching bases. CDR1 and CDR2 were assigned from the germline V gene (reference sequence) as LNHDA and SQIVND. The CDR3 covers 16 residues, taking in both the cysteine and the phenylalanine. The only DNA kept is the CDR3, 48 bases in frame from the first base. V loses 0 bases of germline sequence and J loses 7 bases, and the interval between the two ends is 16 bases. Outside the CDR3, residues come from the reference TRBV19 and TRBJ1-5 proteins, so the full variable domain is: DGGITQSPKYLFRKEGQNVTLSCEQNLNHDAMYWYRQDPGQGLRLIYYSQIVNDFQKGDIAEGYSVSREKKESFPLTVTSAQKNPTAFYLCASSIEGRGGRQPQHFGDGTRLSIL.